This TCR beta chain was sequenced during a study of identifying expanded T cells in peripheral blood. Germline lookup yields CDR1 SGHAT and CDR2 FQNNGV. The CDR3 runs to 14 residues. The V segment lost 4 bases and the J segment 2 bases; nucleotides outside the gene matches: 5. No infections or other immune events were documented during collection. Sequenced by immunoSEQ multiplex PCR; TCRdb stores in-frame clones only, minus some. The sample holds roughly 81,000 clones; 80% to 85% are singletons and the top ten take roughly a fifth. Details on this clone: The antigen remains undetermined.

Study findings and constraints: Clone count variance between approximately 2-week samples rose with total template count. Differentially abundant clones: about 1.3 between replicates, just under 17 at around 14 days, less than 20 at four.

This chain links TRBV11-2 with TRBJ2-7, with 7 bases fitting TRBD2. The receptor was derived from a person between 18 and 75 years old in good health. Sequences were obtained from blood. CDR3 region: CASSSLAVPYEQYF. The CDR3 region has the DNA TGTGCCAGCAGCTCCCTAGCGGTTCCCTACGAGCAGTACTTC.